The 7 T cell receptor beta chains reported below all come from one sample, sequenced in a study of cytomegalovirus exposure and HLA in healthy donors. The PCR had 60 Vbeta and 13 Jbeta primers. Profiling relied on immunoSEQ multiplex PCR, and the TCRdb table lists in-frame clones only, not all of them. The sample holds roughly 200,000 clones, roughly 68% seen once. The sample was PBMCs. The receptors here all came from a man aged 40-49 years in good health and CMV-seropositive.

The chain carries TRBV6-4 and TRBJ2-7, with TRBD1 matching 7 bases. The germline V gene encodes CDR1 MRHNA and CDR2 SNTAGT. This CDR3 is 13 amino acids long. V shed 8 bases and J 2 bases; nucleotides not matched to a gene: 6. For the CDR3, the DNA is TGTGCCAGCCCCCGGGACAGAGCCTACGAGCAGTACTTC. Protein: CASPRDRAYEQYF.

This clone occurred a few times. V gene TRBV6-1 combines with J gene TRBJ2-7; 12 bases are shared with TRBD2. Trimming took 3 bases from V and 4 from J; bases not matched to a gene: 4. CDR1 MNHNS and CDR2 SASEGT come from the germline V gene. This CDR3 contains 15 residues. The CDR3 coding sequence is TGTGCCAGCAGTGATCAGACTAGCGGGGGATACGAGCAGTACTTC. Translating it yields CASSDQTSGGYEQYF.

The rearrangement uses TRBV7-8 and TRBJ2-7; 10 bases match TRBD1. This CDR3 is built from 18 residues. Germline V gene sequence: CDR1 SGHVS, CDR2 FQNEAQ. Losses at the gene ends were 5 bases for V and 7 bases for J; bases not matched to a gene: 20. Here the CDR3 reads CASSARLAFGQGEGEQYF. The CDR3, as DNA: TGTGCCAGCAGCGCACGACTGGCTTTTGGACAGGGGGAGGGAGAGCAGTACTTC.

V and J are TRBV5-1 and TRBJ2-6, with 15 bases lining up with TRBD2. Germline trimming cut 2 bases from V and 4 bases from J; bases unmatched to any gene: 7. The CDR3 extends over 19 amino acids. Germline CDR1 is SGHRS and CDR2 is YFSETQ. The CDR3 nucleotides read TGCGCCAGCAGCTTTCGGACTAGCGGGGGGGCCAGGGGGGCCAACGTCCTGACTTTC. Protein sequence: CASSFRTSGGARGANVLTF.

This clone was found a few times. The chain links TRBV28 to TRBJ2-3, with D possibly matching TRBD2 (5 bases). Deletions cut 7 bases from V and 2 bases from J, with 16 bases between. CDR3 size: 15 residues. The germline V gene encodes CDR1 MDHEN and CDR2 SYDVKM. The CDR3 coding sequence is TGTGCCAGCACCCGGCCGGAGGAAAACACAGATACGCAGTATTTT. Its translation: CASTRPEENTDTQYF.

This chain joins TRBV29-1 and TRBJ1-1; D possibly corresponds to TRBD1 (6 bases). The CDR3 is 14 amino acids. V lost 5 bases and J 5 bases, leaving 18 bases between the germline ends. CDR1 is SQVTM and CDR2 is ANQGSEA in the germline V gene. In DNA, the CDR3 is TGCAGCGTTTGGGACAATGCCAGCGGAACTGAAGCTTTCTTT. It codes for CSVWDNASGTEAFF.

The CDR3 reads CASSLEPRDSGNTIYF. The CDR3 DNA reads as TGTGCCAGCAGCTTGGAACCACGGGACTCTGGAAACACCATATATTTT. The J gene is TRBJ1-3, the V gene TRBV5-4; no definite D call. The CDR3 is 16 residues long. The V and J ends lost 0 bases and 0 bases respectively, with 10 bases between them. CDR1 SGHNT and CDR2 YYREEE come from the germline V gene (reference sequence).